This T cell receptor (beta chain) comes out of a study of shared clonotypes between healthy human individuals. Whole-study findings and limits: The donor pool, a small one, limited the genetic and exposure-history diversity represented.

For this clone: The antigen is unknown.

Assay: immunoSEQ multiplex PCR; the TCRdb copy retains only in-frame clones and omits some. The sample lists approximately 650,000 clones, roughly 95% seen once, with 0.095% to 0.12% in the top ten. Naive CD8 cells, CD45RO-negative and positively selected for CCR7, excluded terminally differentiated effector memory CD45RA+ cells. This CDR3 contains 11 residues. V lost 5 bases and J lost 4, with 8 bases in between. Per germline, CDR1 SQVTM and CDR2 ANQGSEA. The receptor was derived from a woman in her twenties or thirties in good health. The sample comprised naive CD8+ T cells sorted from blood. V usage is TRBV29-1 and J usage is TRBJ1-1; no clear D. The CDR3 nucleotides read TGCAGCGTTTTAGATTTCACTGAAGCTTTCTTT. Its translation: CSVLDFTEAFF.